This entry concerns a single T cell receptor (beta chain). Antigen unknown. Sequenced with the Oncomine TCR Beta short-read assay was DNA taken from cultured CD4+ T cells. TCRdb analysed the PCR reads with MiXCR anew, one entry per CDR3 protein. The profile shows roughly 20,000 distinct CDR3 sequences, about 71% of them singletons. This entry belongs to a study of vaccination and CD4 T cells after COVID-19. Study-wide background: Culture controls were given either a CEFX pool, an HIV-1 Nef pool, or no peptide. The study's findings and limits: Convalescent patients' vaccine-specific clones were spike mono-reactive in 304 of 307 cases.

Treatment reported: approximately nine-day PBMC culture with coronavirus spike peptide pools or control peptides (ViraFEST assay). With peptide pools, ViraFEST first expanded antigen-specific T cells and afterwards sequenced their TCRs. Culture of approximately 2.1 million PBMCs per well took place with about 9.1 IU/ml IL-2 and 8.5 to 10 ug/ml peptide pools. The germline V gene encodes CDR1 MDHEN and CDR2 SYDVKM. This CDR3 spans 15 amino acids. With V trimmed by 6 bases and J by 7 bases, 11 bases remained unmatched. Sequenced input: CD4+ T cells from blood, cultured in vitro. This rearrangement joins TRBV28 to TRBJ2-1; TRBD2 matches 8 bases. This sequence originates from a human donor who had recovered from COVID-19. CDR3 sequence reads: CASREGSGRVNEQFF. The CDR3 region has the DNA TGTGCCAGCAGAGAAGGGAGCGGGAGAGTTAATGAGCAGTTCTTC. The full variable domain, completed using reference TRBV28 and TRBJ2-1, is DVKVTQSSRYLVKRTGEKVFLECVQDMDHENMFWYRQDPGLGLRLIYFSYDVKMKEKGDIPEGYSVSREKKERFSLILESASTNQTSMYLCASREGSGRVNEQFFGPGTRLTVL.